This section outlines one TCR beta chain sequence together with its context. Under the authors' procedure: From reference gene primer amplification, estimates of nucleated cell counts were derived. Sequenced by immunoSEQ multiplex PCR; TCRdb stores in-frame clones only, minus some. The V and J calls and clone size come from that table; D and trimming were worked out from the DNA. The sample includes 100,000 to 150,000 clones, almost 85% of them seen just once. The data belong to a study of blood T cell repertoires in COVID-19. Study summary: The samples span acute and convalescent COVID-19 from the United States, Italy and Spain.

CDR1 is SGHRS and CDR2 is YFSETQ in the germline V gene. V shed 2 bases and J 3 bases; nucleotides not matched to a gene: 1. The CDR3 sequence is 15 residues long. V gene TRBV5-1 combines with J gene TRBJ2-1, with 11 bases fitting TRBD2. Sequenced input: peripheral blood. The sequence came from a woman aged 25 to 39 who had recovered from COVID-19. CDR3 sequence (DNA): TGCGCCAGCAGCTTACTAGCGGGAGACTACAATGAGCAGTTCTTC. Its translation is CASSLLAGDYNEQFF.